The sequence of this T cell receptor (beta chain) was determined in a study of spatial heterogeneity in lung cancer. As for the study in general: Sequence detection consistently recorded a greater number of beta-chain than alpha-chain sequences.

Time point denoted: sample taken at primary tumor resection. The sequenced material consisted of unsorted whole RNA from tumor, nontumor lung or frozen PBMC. The CDR3 sequence is 11 residues long. V was clipped by 8 bases and J by 5 bases; unmatched bases: 3. CDR1 is MNHEY, CDR2 SMNVEV, per germline (reference sequence). Individual TCR cDNA molecules each bore their own unique molecular identifier. TCRdb analysed the 5' RACE reads with MiXCR anew, one entry per CDR3 protein. The sample contains 60,000 to 80,000 distinct CDR3 sequences, roughly 14% of which appear only once. V is TRBV27 and J is TRBJ2-7; TRBD1 agrees at 7 bases. The clonotype was recovered from a male donor with early-stage non-small cell lung cancer. The source was PBMCs, collected at surgery. In DNA form, the CDR3 reads TGTGCCAGCGGGGACAGTCACGAGCAGTACTTC. This translates into CASGDSHEQYF.